These 16 T cell receptor beta chains share one sample of origin, sequenced in a study of T-cell memory formation after mild COVID-19. TCRdb reprocessed the 5' RACE reads with MiXCR, giving one entry per CDR3 protein. The sample carries fewer than 140,000 distinct CDR3 sequences, 15% to 20% recorded once. What was sequenced was PBMCs or a T cell subset sorted from them (not recorded which). The receptors derive from an adult woman who had mild COVID-19 (a few samples of this study predate the infection). Cell type and time point are not known.

This clonotype was seen only a few times. The chain is built from TRBV29-1 and TRBJ1-3; TRBD1 might be the D (6 bases). With 1 base removed from V and 4 bases from J, the gap between germline ends came to 14 bases. Germline loops: CDR1 SQVTM, CDR2 ANQGSEA. This CDR3 is 15 amino acids long. CDR3 in amino acids: CSVEGVRGAGNTIYF. The CDR3 bases are TGCAGCGTTGAAGGTGTCAGGGGCGCGGGAAACACCATATATTTT.

The J gene is TRBJ2-1, the V gene TRBV4-3; 9 bases are a match to TRBD2. J was trimmed by 8 bases and V by 3 bases; bases with no gene match: 8. Germline V gene sequence: CDR1 LGHNA, CDR2 YSLEER. This CDR3 comprises 15 residues. CDR3 DNA sequence: TGCGCCAGCAGCCACGGTGGACTAGCGTTAGATGAGCAGTTCTTC. Translation gives CASSHGGLALDEQFF.

The chain uses TRBV16 and TRBJ2-7; 10 bases align to TRBD1. The CDR3 length is 15 residues. Germline values: CDR1 KGHSY, CDR2 FQNENV. Trimming cost V 0 bases and J 3 bases; bases outside gene matches: 2. CDR3 in DNA: TGTGCCAGCAGCCAATCGGGGACAGGGGACTACGAGCAGTACTTC. The encoded protein is CASSQSGTGDYEQYF. Full variable domain (remainder filled in from reference TRBV16 and TRBJ2-7): GEEVAQTPKHLVRGEGQKAKLYCAPIKGHSYVFWYQQVLKNEFKFLISFQNENVFDETGMPKERFSAKCLPNSPCSLEIQATKLEDSAVYFCASSQSGTGDYEQYFGPGTRLTVT.

The sample holds a few counts of this clonotype. The rearrangement uses TRBV12-3 or TRBV12-4 and TRBJ1-6; TRBD1 agrees at 7 bases. Losses at the gene ends were 3 bases for V and 7 bases for J; bases not matched to a gene: 15. This CDR3 contains 18 residues. CDR3 sequence reads: CASSFWLDRTGRNSPLHF. The CDR3 region has the DNA TGTGCCAGCAGTTTTTGGCTTGATCGGACAGGTAGAAATTCACCCCTCCACTTT.

The sample holds a few counts of this clonotype. This chain links TRBV5-8 with TRBJ1-5; no clear D. The CDR3 totals 17 residues. The germline V gene encodes CDR1 SGHTS and CDR2 YDEGEE. V was pared by 0 bases and J by 0 bases, with 13 bases between. CDR3 in DNA: TGTGCCAGCAGCTTGGAACGAACCCCATATAGCAATCAGCCCCAGCATTTT. Translation gives CASSLERTPYSNQPQHF.

The chain recombines TRBV7-9 with TRBJ1-6; D may be TRBD1 (6 bases). This CDR3 spans 16 amino acids. CDR1 and CDR2 (germline): SEHNR, FQNEAQ (reference sequence). Trimming pared 6 bases from V and 6 bases from J, leaving 18 bases between. The CDR3 is CASRPTEGVINSPLHF. The CDR3 nucleotides read TGTGCCAGCAGACCTACCGAGGGGGTGATTAATTCACCCCTCCACTTT.

This clonotype showed up just a few times. V and J are TRBV7-9 and TRBJ2-1; 11 bases map to TRBD2. Per germline, CDR1 SEHNR and CDR2 FQNEAQ (reference sequence). V lost 8 bases and J lost 7; bases outside the gene matches: 7. This CDR3 spans 14 amino acids. The CDR3 spells CASAGTSGQNEQFF. Written as DNA, the CDR3 is TGTGCCAGCGCCGGGACTAGCGGCCAAAATGAGCAGTTCTTC. The full variable domain, rest sourced from reference TRBV7-9 and TRBJ2-1, is DTGVSQNPRHKITKRGQNVTFRCDPISEHNRLYWYRQTLGQGPEFLTYFQNEAQLEKSRLLSDRFSAERPKGSFSTLEIQRTEQGDSAMYLCASAGTSGQNEQFFGPGTRLTVL.

This clonotype was counted only a few times. V and J are TRBV12-3 or TRBV12-4 and TRBJ1-4, with 9 bases lining up with TRBD1. After removal of 6 bases from V and 7 bases from J, the junction contained 9 bases not matched to a gene. The CDR3 contains 15 residues. The CDR3 DNA sequence: TGTGCCAGCAGAGGCGCGGGACAGGGCGGTGAAAAACTGTTTTTT. This gives the protein CASRGAGQGGEKLFF.

In its sample, this clonotype was seen a few times. This chain links TRBV7-9 with TRBJ2-5, with a tentative D call TRBD2 (6 bases). The length of the CDR3 is 19 residues. Germline-derived CDR1 and CDR2 are SEHNR and FQNEAQ (reference sequence). V dropped 0 bases and J dropped 5 bases, with 25 bases sitting between them. The CDR3 region is CASSLASLAARSIMETQYF. The CDR3 DNA sequence: TGTGCCAGCAGCTTAGCGAGCTTAGCGGCAAGGTCTATCATGGAGACCCAGTACTTC.

The rearrangement links TRBV5-1 to TRBJ1-1; 8 bases fit TRBD1. The CDR3 is 17 residues long. Per germline, CDR1 SGHRS and CDR2 YFSETQ. The trim removed 2 bases at V and 4 bases at J, leaving 13 bases unmatched. The CDR3: CASSLSNFGQGGTEAFF. The CDR3, as DNA: TGCGCCAGCAGCTTATCAAATTTTGGACAGGGCGGCACTGAAGCTTTCTTT.

This clonotype was found a few times. This chain uses TRBV30 with TRBJ2-1; perhaps D is TRBD1 or TRBD2 (5 bases each). The CDR3 sequence is 14 residues long. From germline, CDR1 is GTSNPN and CDR2 SVGIG (reference sequence). V was trimmed by 5 bases and J by 4 bases, leaving 15 bases between them. This chain's CDR3 is CAWGDPPVYNEQFF. The CDR3 nucleotides read TGTGCCTGGGGGGACCCCCCCGTATACAATGAGCAGTTCTTC.

This clonotype turned up a few times. The rearrangement links TRBV29-1 to TRBJ1-2; TRBD1 aligns across 9 bases. The CDR3 consists of 13 residues. V gave up 6 bases and J gave up 4 bases; unmatched junction bases: 6. Germline V lookup: CDR1 SQVTM, CDR2 ANQGSEA. The CDR3 region has the DNA TGCAGCGTAAGGACAGGGGACACCTATGGCTACACCTTC. Protein product: CSVRTGDTYGYTF.

The V gene is TRBV11-2, the J gene TRBJ2-3; D is perhaps TRBD2 (5 bases). Germline lookup yields CDR1 SGHAT and CDR2 FQNNGV. The CDR3 length is 16 residues. V was shortened by 5 bases and J by 2 bases, with 17 bases between the two germline ends. This chain's CDR3 is CASSPVEATYTDTQYF. The CDR3 DNA follows: TGTGCCAGCAGCCCGGTGGAGGCCACGTACACAGATACGCAGTATTTT. The whole variable domain, remainder taken from reference TRBV11-2 and TRBJ2-3, is EAGVAQSPRYKIIEKRQSVAFWCNPISGHATLYWYQQILGQGPKLLIQFQNNGVVDDSQLPKDRFSAERLKGVDSTLKIQPAKLEDSAVYLCASSPVEATYTDTQYFGPGTRLTVL.

V is TRBV20-1 and J is TRBJ2-7; tentatively, D is TRBD1 (5 bases). The CDR3 is 13 amino acids. V shed 5 bases and J shed 2 bases, with 13 bases lying between them. Germline assignment: CDR1 DFQATT and CDR2 SNEGSKA (reference sequence). CDR3 protein: CSADGAGAYEQYF. The CDR3 region has the DNA TGCAGTGCTGATGGGGCAGGAGCCTACGAGCAGTACTTC.

The chain links TRBV27 to TRBJ2-1, with 10 bases identical to TRBD1. Losses at the gene ends were 3 bases for V and 6 bases for J; bases not matched to a gene: 5. The CDR3 contains 15 residues. CDR1 MNHEY and CDR2 SMNVEV come from the germline V gene (reference sequence). The CDR3 DNA reads as TGTGCCAGCAGTTTGGGGACAGGGGCCGGCAATGAGCAGTTCTTC. Translation: CASSLGTGAGNEQFF.

With respect to this clonotype: At one end, the junction sequence differs from germline, possibly due to a read error. The chain has TRBV6-2 or TRBV6-3 and TRBJ2-7; 8 nucleotides match TRBD2. The V gene's germline CDR1 is MNHEY and CDR2 SVGEGT. The CDR3 loop spans 10 amino acids. The CDR3 loop reads CASGTSFSVF. In nucleotides, the CDR3 is TGTGCCAGCGGGACTAGTTTCTCTGTCTTC.